This TCR beta chain emerged from a study of T-cell memory formation after mild COVID-19. Whole-study results and caveats: Memory from before infection featured some responding clones, which suggests cross-reactive memory joined.

The CDR3 runs to 15 residues. Germline V lookup: CDR1 MNHEY, CDR2 SMNVEV (reference sequence). The trim removed 5 bases at V and 1 base at J, leaving 8 bases unmatched. cDNA libraries for TCR alpha and TCR beta, carrying sample barcodes and UMIs, came from 5'RACE with constant-segment primers. One entry per CDR3 protein results from TCRdb running MiXCR on the 5' RACE reads. The table lists around 110,000 distinct CDR3 sequences, approximately 15% of them singletons. This clonotype has only a few counts. Its target is unknown. The clonotype comes from an adult woman who had mild COVID-19 (a few samples of this study predate the infection). Cell type and time point are not known. Sequencing was done on a sample of PBMCs or a T cell subset sorted from them (not recorded which). The chain couples TRBV27 to TRBJ2-7, with 7 bases lining up with TRBD1. The CDR3: CASSAPDRLSYEQYF. The CDR3 DNA follows: TGTGCCAGCAGTGCCCCGGACAGGTTGTCCTACGAGCAGTACTTC.